This passage covers 14 T cell receptor beta chains from one sample sequenced in a study of cytomegalovirus exposure and HLA in healthy donors. PCR involved 60 Vbeta and 13 Jbeta primers. Measured with immunoSEQ multiplex PCR; TCRdb has only the in-frame clones, and not every one. The table shows around 150,000 clones, with approximately 79% occurring only once. Input material: PBMCs. The receptors were sampled from a man between 40 and 49 years old in good health and CMV-seronegative.

In its sample, this clone was seen once. The rearrangement joins TRBV19 to TRBJ2-7, with TRBD2 identical over 9 bases. Germline values: CDR1 LNHDA, CDR2 SQIVND (reference sequence). The length of the CDR3 is 20 residues. With V trimmed by 4 bases and J by 6 bases, 25 bases remained unmatched. CDR3 sequence: CASSTYRLAGSPRPGGEQYF. CDR3 nucleotides: TGTGCCAGTAGTACATACCGGCTAGCGGGATCCCCTCGACCAGGGGGCGAGCAGTACTTC.

The rearrangement links TRBV6-5 to TRBJ1-2, with a weak D call TRBD1 (5 bases). The CDR3 sequence is 14 residues long. The V and J ends lost 5 bases and 4 bases respectively, with 14 bases between them. Germline CDR1 MNHEY, CDR2 SVGAGI. For the CDR3, the DNA is TGTGCCAGCAGTACGGCGGGGGGAAGCTATGGCTACACCTTC. Amino acid sequence: CASSTAGGSYGYTF.

This chain connects TRBV7-2 to TRBJ1-1; the D gene is possibly TRBD1 (6 bases). CDR3 length: 16 amino acids. Germline V gene lookup returns CDR1 SGHTA and CDR2 FQGNSA. Trimming shortened V by 2 bases and J by 4 bases, and 17 bases separated the two germline ends. CDR3 amino acids: CASSLFSLGAVTEAFF. The CDR3 DNA reads TGTGCCAGCAGCTTATTTTCGTTGGGGGCGGTCACTGAAGCTTTCTTT.

The V and J genes are TRBV28 and TRBJ1-5, with TRBD1 matching 9 bases. There are 16 residues in the CDR3. Germline assignment: CDR1 MDHEN and CDR2 SYDVKM. Trimming cost V 5 bases and J 5 bases; bases outside gene matches: 10. In DNA, the CDR3 is TGTGCCAGCAGTGCCTGGACCGGGACAGGGCATCAGCCCCAGCATTTT. Its translation: CASSAWTGTGHQPQHF.

V and J are TRBV28 and TRBJ2-2; TRBD1 aligns across 12 bases. The J segment lost 7 bases and the V segment lost 8 bases, leaving 8 bases of the junction unmatched. The CDR3 totals 15 residues. Germline-derived CDR1 and CDR2 are MDHEN and SYDVKM. The CDR3 DNA reads as TGTGCCAGCCTCGGGACAGGGGGCCCGAGCGGGGAGCTGTTTTTT. Residues: CASLGTGGPSGELFF.

The chain combines TRBV10-2 with TRBJ1-2; 7 bases are a match to TRBD1. The germline CDR1 and CDR2 sequences are WSHSY and SAAADI. The V segment lost 6 bases and the J segment 4 bases; nucleotides outside the gene matches: 11. The CDR3 loop spans 15 amino acids. DNA for the CDR3: TGCGCCAGCAGGACCACAGGGGACGGCGCCTATGGCTACACCTTC. This encodes CASRTTGDGAYGYTF.

Turning to this clone: The identical CDR3 is also encoded by other nucleotide sequences in the sample. V is TRBV14 and J is TRBJ2-1; D may be TRBD1 (6 bases). The CDR3 consists of 12 residues. Germline values: CDR1 SGHDN, CDR2 FVKESK. Trimming cost V 3 bases and J 7 bases, with 7 bases left between them. The chain's CDR3 is CASSHRGNEQFF. The CDR3, as DNA: TGTGCCAGCAGCCATAGGGGGAATGAGCAGTTCTTC.

The count of this clone is one. This chain joins TRBV7-2 and TRBJ2-7, with D possibly TRBD1 on 5 matching bases. The CDR3 covers 13 residues. Germline V gene sequence: CDR1 SGHTA, CDR2 FQGNSA. The V end was cut by 6 bases, the J end by 4 bases, with 13 bases between. The CDR3 DNA follows: TGTGCCAGCAGTCTTTATAGACAGTACGAGCAGTACTTC. Its translation: CASSLYRQYEQYF.

This chain joins TRBV28 and TRBJ2-5, with D hard to call. The J call may be wrong; the DNA end is better matched by TRBJ2-7. The CDR3 is 15 amino acids. Germline-derived CDR1 and CDR2 are MDHEN and SYDVKM. The CDR3 here is CASTPLRPLAYEQYF. DNA for the CDR3: TGTGCCAGCACCCCCTTGCGCCCCTTAGCCTACGAGCAGTACTTC.

The chain is built from TRBV29-1 and TRBJ2-4; TRBD2 agrees at 14 bases. From germline, CDR1 is SQVTM and CDR2 ANQGSEA. V lost 7 bases, J lost 4 bases, and 15 bases stayed unmatched. The CDR3 covers 18 residues. CDR3 residues: CSATQRGTSGSGKNIQYF. In nucleotides, the CDR3 is TGCAGCGCCACCCAAAGGGGGACTAGCGGGAGCGGTAAAAACATTCAGTACTTC. Full variable domain (missing parts from reference TRBV29-1 and TRBJ2-4): SAVISQKPSRDICQRGTSLTIQCQVDSQVTMMFWYRQQPGQSLTLIATANQGSEATYESGFVIDKFPISRPNLTFSTLTVSNMSPEDSSIYLCSATQRGTSGSGKNIQYFGAGTRLSVL.

The V gene is TRBV19, the J gene TRBJ2-7; 9 bases align to TRBD2. Germline V gene lookup returns CDR1 LNHDA and CDR2 SQIVND (reference sequence). V gave up 1 base and J gave up 2 bases; unmatched junction bases: 6. CDR3 length: 16 amino acids. DNA of the CDR3: TGTGCCAGTAGTATAGTCAGTAGCGGGAGCCCCTACGAGCAGTACTTC. It is translated as CASSIVSSGSPYEQYF.

V and J are TRBV7-9 and TRBJ2-5; D ambiguous. This CDR3 spans 12 amino acids. V lost 5 bases and J lost 7, with 11 bases in between. CDR1 is SEHNR, CDR2 FQNEAQ, per germline (reference sequence). CDR3 in amino acids: CASSTRERTQYF. CDR3 coding DNA: TGTGCCAGCAGCACGCGAGAGAGGACCCAGTACTTC.

The gene calls are TRBV10-1 and TRBJ1-1; D might be TRBD1 (6 bases). Germline CDR1 WNHNN, CDR2 SYGVQD (reference sequence). This CDR3 spans 14 amino acids. Trimming pared 2 bases from V and 4 bases from J, leaving 11 bases between. DNA of the CDR3: TGCGCCAGCAGTGAGAATCAGGGGAGCACTGAAGCTTTCTTT. It codes for CASSENQGSTEAFF.

In regard to this clone: One end of the junction does not line up with germline, which may come from a read error. The J gene is TRBJ1-2, the V gene TRBV5-4; 8 nucleotides align to TRBD1. Germline CDR1 and CDR2: SGHNT and YYREEE (reference sequence). This CDR3 has 15 residues. CDR3 DNA sequence: TGTGCCTGCAGCGTAGACAGGGGAAAAATCTATGGCTACACCTTC. Translated: CACSVDRGKIYGYTF. The full variable domain, its missing parts supplied by reference TRBV5-4 and TRBJ1-2, is ETGVTQSPTHLIKTRGQQVTLRCSSQSGHNTVSWYQQALGQGPQFIFQYYREEENGRGNFPPRFSGLQFPNYSSELNVNALELDDSALYLCACSVDRGKIYGYTFGSGTRLTVV.